This TCR beta chain was identified in a study of cytomegalovirus exposure and HLA in healthy donors. Researchers ran the PCR with 60 Vbeta and 13 Jbeta primers. Sequenced by immunoSEQ multiplex PCR; TCRdb stores in-frame clones only, minus some. The sample yields over 100,000 clones, nearly 80% seen once. Sequenced input: PBMCs. This clonotype originated in a man aged 55 to 70 in good health and CMV-seropositive.

The CDR3 bases are TGTGCCAGCAGCTTATCCCCTAGCACAGATACGCAGTATTTT. Translated: CASSLSPSTDTQYF. The chain employs TRBV7-8 and TRBJ2-3; no clear D gene. Trimming removed 2 bases at V and 0 bases at J, with 6 bases between. CDR1 and CDR2 (germline): SGHVS, FQNEAQ. The length of the CDR3 is 14 residues.